Listed below are T cell receptor beta chains from one sample, sequenced in a study of T cell responses to AZD1222 COVID-19 vaccine. Libraries were prepared by immunoSEQ multiplex PCR; TCRdb keeps only in-frame clonotypes and omits some of them. This sample has 140,000 to 150,000 clones; 90% to 95% occur once, and the top ten carry about 3%. The material sequenced was peripheral blood, taken on day 0 of MenACWY control vaccination. Receptor source: an adult in good health. CDR3s include the opening cysteine and the closing phenylalanine or tryptophan. A D gene is named only where the DNA matches it firmly. Some rows mark clone size as missing; the rest say once, few, many or name a class of expanded clone.

D: TRBD2
V: TRBV6-2/TRBV6-3
J: TRBJ2-7
size: -
DNA: TGTGCCAGCAGTTCACCCTATGAGCGGGAGGGCCTTTATAGCCCCTACGAGCAGTACTTC
CDR3: CASSSPYEREGLYSPYEQYF

D: -
V: TRBV9
J: TRBJ1-2
size: -
DNA: TGTGCCAGCAGCGTAGACCAGGACAGCTATGGCTACACCTTC
CDR3: CASSVDQDSYGYTF

D: TRBD1
V: TRBV4-1
J: TRBJ1-2
size: once
DNA: TGCGCCAGCAGAAACAGGGGTAGTATTTTCGAAGGCTACACCTTC
CDR3: CASRNRGSIFEGYTF

D: -
V: TRBV30
J: TRBJ1-2
size: -
DNA: TGTGCCTGGAGTGCGACAAGGTCGGGCTATGGCTACACCTTC
CDR3: CAWSATRSGYGYTF

D: -
V: TRBV4-2
J: TRBJ1-2
size: -
DNA: TGTGCCAGCAGCCAAGAGGCAACATTCTCGGATGGCTACACCTTC
CDR3: CASSQEATFSDGYTF

D: -
V: TRBV4-1
J: TRBJ1-4
size: once
DNA: TGCGCCAGCAGCCAAGGCGCCCCGGGAGGGAGTTTTAAAAAACTGTTTTTT
CDR3: CASSQGAPGGSFKKLFF

D: TRBD1
V: TRBV30
J: TRBJ1-2
size: -
DNA: TGTGCCTGGAGTAGCCCCGGGACAGGGACCCCTCCTAACTATGGCTACACCTTC
CDR3: CAWSSPGTGTPPNYGYTF

D: -
V: TRBV7-6
J: TRBJ2-5
size: -
DNA: TGTGCCAGCAGCTTAGGAGCCAGGCGGGAAGAGACCCAGTACTTC
CDR3: CASSLGARREETQYF

D: TRBD1
V: TRBV28
J: TRBJ2-7
size: -
DNA: TGTGCCAGCAGTTTAGGGACAGGGGGGTCTATGTCCGAGCAGTACTTC
CDR3: CASSLGTGGSMSEQYF

D: -
V: TRBV30
J: TRBJ2-5
size: -
DNA: TGTGCCTGGACACGGGGTCTACAAGAGACCCAGTACTTC
CDR3: CAWTRGLQETQYF

D: TRBD1
V: TRBV25-1
J: TRBJ2-1
size: once
DNA: TGTGCCAGCAGTGGACCGGGACAGGGATTCAATGAGCAGTTCTTC
CDR3: CASSGPGQGFNEQFF

D: -
V: TRBV6-5
J: TRBJ2-7
size: -
DNA: TGTGCCAGCATCCCGGGTCCGGGTCCCTACGAGCAGTACTTC
CDR3: CASIPGPGPYEQYF

D: -
V: TRBV28
J: TRBJ1-1
size: -
DNA: TGTGCCAGCAGTAGGACACTCCAACACACTGAAGCTTTCTTT
CDR3: CASSRTLQHTEAFF

D: -
V: TRBV5-1
J: TRBJ2-1
size: -
DNA: TGCGCCAGCAGTTCAGACTACAATGAGCAGTTCTTC
CDR3: CASSSDYNEQFF

D: -
V: TRBV5-5
J: TRBJ1-1
size: -
DNA: TGTGCCAGCTGCCCATGGGGTACGGCGAAAGCTTTCTTT
CDR3: CASCPWGTAKAFF

D: TRBD1
V: TRBV15
J: TRBJ2-2
size: -
DNA: TGTGCCACCAGCAGGACAGGGTCGAACACCGGGGAGCTGTTTTTT
CDR3: CATSRTGSNTGELFF

D: -
V: TRBV28
J: TRBJ1-5
size: -
DNA: TGTGCCAGCAGTTTAGGAAGGGGCAAAAAACAGCCCCAGCATTTT
CDR3: CASSLGRGKKQPQHF

D: -
V: TRBV7-2
J: TRBJ1-1
size: -
DNA: TGTGCCAGCAGCGTGGTCGGACGGGCAAACACTGAAGCTTTCTTT
CDR3: CASSVVGRANTEAFF

D: -
V: TRBV7-2
J: TRBJ2-2
size: -
DNA: TGTGCCAGCAGCCTCGATGGATACACCGGGGAGCTGTTTTTT
CDR3: CASSLDGYTGELFF

D: -
V: TRBV5-8
J: TRBJ1-6
size: -
DNA: TGTGCCAGCACCCACATTGCTTCACCCCTCCACTTT
CDR3: CASTHIASPLHF

D: -
V: TRBV5-5
J: TRBJ1-2
size: -
DNA: TGTGCCAGCAGTTCTTGGAAGAAAGGCGGCTACACCTTC
CDR3: CASSSWKKGGYTF

D: TRBD2
V: TRBV28
J: TRBJ2-7
size: -
DNA: TGTGCCAGCAGTAGGGGGCTAGCGGGAGGAAACTACGAGCAGTACTTC
CDR3: CASSRGLAGGNYEQYF

D: -
V: TRBV14
J: TRBJ2-1
size: -
DNA: TGTGCCAGCAGCTTCTCCGGGCCCAAGCAGTTCTTC
CDR3: CASSFSGPKQFF

D: -
V: TRBV6-6
J: TRBJ1-5
size: -
DNA: TGTGCCAGCAGCCCCCACAGGGAGGCCCAGCATTTT
CDR3: CASSPHREAQHF

D: TRBD1
V: TRBV28
J: TRBJ1-2
size: -
DNA: TGTGCCAGCACCCTGGGACAGGGGTTAGGCTATGGCTACACCTTC
CDR3: CASTLGQGLGYGYTF

D: -
V: TRBV29-1
J: TRBJ1-2
size: -
DNA: TGCAGCGTTGCTAGGGGCTACACCTTC
CDR3: CSVARGYTF

D: -
V: TRBV5-4
J: TRBJ1-2
size: -
DNA: TGTGCCAGCAGAGGGGGGTTCAGGGTAGGATATGGCTACACCTTC
CDR3: CASRGGFRVGYGYTF

D: -
V: TRBV19
J: TRBJ1-4
size: -
DNA: TGTGCCACCCGACCCCGGACGGCAACTAATGAAAAACTGTTTTTT
CDR3: CATRPRTATNEKLFF

D: -
V: TRBV7-2
J: TRBJ1-5
size: -
DNA: TGTGCCAGCAGGTCCTTTTCTGCGGATCAGCCCCAGCATTTT
CDR3: CASRSFSADQPQHF

D: -
V: TRBV12-3/TRBV12-4
J: TRBJ1-1
size: few
DNA: TGTGCCAGCAGTTTCCAGGGAGGCACTGAAGCTTTCTTT
CDR3: CASSFQGGTEAFF

D: -
V: TRBV5-1
J: TRBJ2-1
size: -
DNA: TGCGCCAGCAGCTTGGGTGCAGGGCCCCCTGGCAATGAGCAGTTCTTC
CDR3: CASSLGAGPPGNEQFF

D: -
V: TRBV24-1
J: TRBJ1-5
size: -
DNA: TGTGCCACCAGTGATTCCGGGACATCTAATAATCAGCCCCAGCATTTT
CDR3: CATSDSGTSNNQPQHF

D: TRBD2
V: TRBV9
J: TRBJ2-1
size: -
DNA: TGTGCCAGCAGCGCCCCGGCAATGCGGGAGGTTAGGAATGAGCAGTTCTTC
CDR3: CASSAPAMREVRNEQFF

D: TRBD2
V: TRBV19
J: TRBJ2-1
size: -
DNA: TGTGCCAGTAGTCAACCTAGCGGAGCTGGAGGGTTCTACAATGAGCAGTTCTTC
CDR3: CASSQPSGAGGFYNEQFF

D: -
V: TRBV3-1/TRBV3-2
J: TRBJ1-1
size: -
DNA: TGTGCCAGCAGCCCCACCTTGAACACTGAAGCTTTCTTT
CDR3: CASSPTLNTEAFF

D: -
V: TRBV11-2
J: TRBJ1-3
size: -
DNA: TGTGCCAGCAGCTTAGAACCTGGAAACACCATATATTTT
CDR3: CASSLEPGNTIYF

D: -
V: TRBV30
J: TRBJ1-4
size: -
DNA: TGTGCCTGGAGTGTCGAGCAGGGTAATGAAAAACTGTTTTTT
CDR3: CAWSVEQGNEKLFF

D: -
V: TRBV5-1
J: TRBJ2-1
size: -
DNA: TGCGCCAGCAGCTTTGACGGGAACCCCATCCCCTACAATGAGCAGTTCTTC
CDR3: CASSFDGNPIPYNEQFF

D: -
V: TRBV4-2
J: TRBJ2-1
size: -
DNA: TGTGCCAGCAGCCCCTACGGGAAGGGTAGCTCCTACAATGAGCAGTTCTTC
CDR3: CASSPYGKGSSYNEQFF

D: -
V: TRBV7-8
J: TRBJ1-2
size: -
DNA: TGTGCCAGCAGCGTAACAGGGACGGGAAACTATGGCTACACCTTC
CDR3: CASSVTGTGNYGYTF

D: -
V: TRBV2
J: TRBJ2-5
size: -
DNA: TGTGCCAGCAGTGAAGTGGGTTGGGAGACCCAGTACTTC
CDR3: CASSEVGWETQYF

D: -
V: TRBV3-1/TRBV3-2
J: TRBJ2-7
size: -
DNA: TGTGCCAGCAGCCCCTCAGGGGTTTCCTACGAGCAGTACTTC
CDR3: CASSPSGVSYEQYF

D: TRBD1
V: TRBV28
J: TRBJ1-2
size: -
DNA: TGTGCCAGCACCAATGGACAGGGGGTAGACTATGGCTACACCTTC
CDR3: CASTNGQGVDYGYTF

D: -
V: TRBV9
J: TRBJ1-2
size: -
DNA: TGTGCCAGCAGCGTGGGTCTGGGACGTCCGGGCTACACCTTC
CDR3: CASSVGLGRPGYTF

D: TRBD1
V: TRBV29-1
J: TRBJ1-2
size: -
DNA: TGCAGCGTTGAAGAACTCCCCCCGGGACAGGGGAACTATGGCTACACCTTC
CDR3: CSVEELPPGQGNYGYTF

D: TRBD2
V: TRBV6-2/TRBV6-3
J: TRBJ2-7
size: -
DNA: TGTGCCAGCAGTTACAGTCCGGGAGGCAGCTCCTACGAGCAGTACTTC
CDR3: CASSYSPGGSSYEQYF

D: -
V: TRBV28
J: TRBJ2-1
size: -
DNA: TGTGCCAGCAGCTATACCAGGAGCGGTGAGCAGTTCTTC
CDR3: CASSYTRSGEQFF

D: TRBD2
V: TRBV9
J: TRBJ2-1
size: -
DNA: TGTGCCAGCAGCCCCACCGGGGGGTTGTACAATGAGCAGTTCTTC
CDR3: CASSPTGGLYNEQFF

D: -
V: TRBV9
J: TRBJ2-3
size: -
DNA: TGTGCCAGCAGCGCCGCCGGACTGACTAGCACAGATACGCAGTATTTT
CDR3: CASSAAGLTSTDTQYF

D: -
V: TRBV27
J: TRBJ2-7
size: -
DNA: TGTGCCAGCAGTCGAGGACAGAGAGGGTCCTACGAGCAGTACTTC
CDR3: CASSRGQRGSYEQYF

D: -
V: TRBV7-8
J: TRBJ1-2
size: -
DNA: TGTGCCAGCAGCTTAAGCGGCTACTACACCTTC
CDR3: CASSLSGYYTF

D: -
V: TRBV28
J: TRBJ2-5
size: -
DNA: TGTGCCAGCAGTAACTACAGGCTACAAGAGACCCAGTACTTC
CDR3: CASSNYRLQETQYF

D: -
V: TRBV19
J: TRBJ1-1
size: few
DNA: TGTGCCAGTACCGAAACAACCCAGGGCTGGACTGAAGCTTTCTTT
CDR3: CASTETTQGWTEAFF

D: -
V: TRBV3-1/TRBV3-2
J: TRBJ1-2
size: -
DNA: TGTGCCAGCAGCCAAGGGGCCGAGGTCGGTGGCTACACCTTC
CDR3: CASSQGAEVGGYTF